The rows below give T cell receptor beta chains drawn from one sample of a study of beta chain features in type 1 diabetes. TCRdb's table, derived via immunoSEQ multiplex PCR, lists solely in-frame clones and lacks some. The sample carries over 150,000 clones, 7.8% recorded once. Sequencing was performed on central memory CD4+ T cells from blood. The origin of the receptors is a woman between 40 and 50 years old with type 1 diabetes. Each CDR3 is given with its conserved first and last residue. A D gene is named only where the DNA matches it firmly. Clone size is not always given. Where it is, it says once, few, many or a class for expanded clones.

clone size	D gene	J gene	V gene	CDR3 DNA	CDR3 protein
NA	NA	TRBJ2-5	TRBV18	TGTGCCAGCTCACTGGTGGGGCAGGAGACCCAGTACTTC	CASSLVGQETQYF
few	TRBD2	TRBJ2-1	TRBV30	TGTGCCTGGAGTGTGGCGGGAGGGGACAATGAGCAGTTCTTC	CAWSVAGGDNEQFF
NA	NA	TRBJ2-1	TRBV5-4	TGTGCCAGCAGCCAAGGGGCGCGTCCTCAGCAGTTCTTC	CASSQGARPQQFF
few	NA	TRBJ1-6	TRBV11-2	TGTGCCAGCAGCCCGGGTTATAATTCACCCCTCCACTTT	CASSPGYNSPLHF
few	NA	TRBJ2-7	TRBV29-1	TGCAGCGTTAGCCAGGGCTACGAGCAGTACTTC	CSVSQGYEQYF
NA	NA	TRBJ1-2	TRBV4-2	TGTGCCAGCAGCCAAGATCGGGTCGGCTATGGCTACACCTTC	CASSQDRVGYGYTF
NA	NA	TRBJ2-5	TRBV21-1	TGTGCCAGCATCCACTTGACAGGGCCAGAAGAGACCCAGTACTTC	CASIHLTGPEETQYF
once	TRBD2	TRBJ2-3	TRBV30	TGTGCCGGTAAGATAGCGGGAGCGAGAGATACGCAGTATTTT	CAGKIAGARDTQYF
few	NA	TRBJ2-3	TRBV11-2	TGTGCCAGCAGCTTAGTCGTGGGGGCGATCACAGATACGCAGTATTTT	CASSLVVGAITDTQYF
many	NA	TRBJ1-2	TRBV7-8	TGTGCCAGCAGCTTAGCGCAGGGGCTTGGCTACACCTTC	CASSLAQGLGYTF
few	TRBD2	TRBJ2-3	TRBV25-1	TGTGCCAGCAGTGAAGGCAAGCGGGGGCGCACAGATACGCAGTATTTT	CASSEGKRGRTDTQYF
few	NA	TRBJ2-1	TRBV7-2	TGTGCCAGCAGCTTAAACAGGGTCAATGAGCAGTTCTTC	CASSLNRVNEQFF
NA	NA	TRBJ2-5	TRBV27	TGTGCCAGCAGCCAAGGGAGATGGGCGGAGACCCAGTACTTC	CASSQGRWAETQYF
NA	TRBD2	TRBJ2-2	TRBV14	TGTGCCAGCAGCCAAGAGGGACTAGCATTCAACACCGGGGAGCTGTTTTTT	CASSQEGLAFNTGELFF
NA	NA	TRBJ1-1	TRBV25-1	TGTGCCAGCAGTGCACAGGGAGGGACTGAAGCTTTCTTT	CASSAQGGTEAFF
many	TRBD2	TRBJ2-3	TRBV4-2	TGTGCCAGCAGCCAAGGTCTAGCGGTAACGCAGTATTTT	CASSQGLAVTQYF
NA	NA	TRBJ1-2	TRBV2	TGTGCCAGCATAAAGGAGGCGGGAGTTCGTAATGGCTACACCTTC	CASIKEAGVRNGYTF
NA	TRBD1	TRBJ1-1	TRBV29-1	TGCAGCGCCGGACAGGGACTGATGAACACTGAAGCTTTCTTT	CSAGQGLMNTEAFF
NA	NA	TRBJ1-2	TRBV23-1	TGCGCCAGCGACTCCACATATGGCTACACCTTC	CASDSTYGYTF
few	TRBD2	TRBJ2-1	TRBV6-5	TGTGCCAGCAGACCGGGACTAGCGGGAGACGTGCAGTTCTTC	CASRPGLAGDVQFF
NA	TRBD1	TRBJ1-1	TRBV18	TGTGCCAGCTCACCGGAGACAGGGAGGCTGACTGAAGCTTTCTTT	CASSPETGRLTEAFF
few	NA	TRBJ2-3	TRBV7-2	TGTGCCAGCAGCTCAGGCAATGGGGGGAAGGATACGCAGTATTTT	CASSSGNGGKDTQYF
NA	TRBD1	TRBJ2-7	TRBV5-4	TGTGCCAGCAGCTTGGCGGGGACAGGAGGGACCTTGACGATCGTGAAGCAGTACTTC	CASSLAGTGGTLTIVKQYF
NA	NA	TRBJ1-5	TRBV19	TGTGCCAGTAGTATCTCCCTGAGGCCCCAGCATTTT	CASSISLRPQHF
few	TRBD2	TRBJ2-5	TRBV4-1	TGCGCCAGCAGCCGGGGAGGAGCGGGAGGAGAGACCCAGTACTTC	CASSRGGAGGETQYF
NA	NA	TRBJ2-4	TRBV30	TGTGCCCTGAGGGGGGGGACTGGAGCCAAAAACATTCAGTACTTC	CALRGGTGAKNIQYF
many	NA	TRBJ1-1	TRBV7-3	TGTGCCAGCAGCATGGACAGCTCCTACACTGAAGCTTTCTTT	CASSMDSSYTEAFF
NA	NA	TRBJ2-2	TRBV5-6	TGTGCCAGCAGCAGTGTCAGGTTCCCCGGGGAGCTGTTTTTT	CASSSVRFPGELFF
NA	NA	TRBJ1-1	TRBV4-3	TGCGCCAGCAGCCAAGATTGGCGGGGCCGTGAAGCTTTCTTT	CASSQDWRGREAFF
few	TRBD2	TRBJ2-7	TRBV7-2	TGTGCCAGCAGCTCCAGGGGACTAGCGGTCGACGAGCAGTACTTC	CASSSRGLAVDEQYF
few	TRBD2	TRBJ2-3	TRBV20-1	TGCAGTGCCCAGTTAGCGGGGGGGCAGTATTTT	CSAQLAGGQYF
NA	TRBD1	TRBJ1-2	TRBV5-4	TGTGCCAGCAGATACGACAGGGGAAGTGGCTACACCTTC	CASRYDRGSGYTF
NA	NA	TRBJ1-1	TRBV19	TGTGCCAGTAGTATAGATCGAGGGAAGGGGGTCCCCGAAGCTTTCTTT	CASSIDRGKGVPEAFF
NA	NA	TRBJ1-3	TRBV9	TGTGCCAACGGGGTCTCTGGAAACACCATATATTTT	CANGVSGNTIYF
few	TRBD1	TRBJ1-2	TRBV4-2	TGTGCCAGCAGCCGCCGACAGGGAGACAATGGCTACACCTTC	CASSRRQGDNGYTF
NA	NA	TRBJ1-5	TRBV7-8	TGTGCCAGCAGTCAAGGCAGGGCGGATAATCAGCCCCAGCATTTT	CASSQGRADNQPQHF
NA	TRBD1	TRBJ1-5	TRBV19	TGTGCCAGTAGCGATACAGGGGAAGGGCCCCAGCATTTT	CASSDTGEGPQHF
few	TRBD2	TRBJ2-5	TRBV9	TGTGCCAGCAGCGTAGGTACTAGCGGAAATCAAGAGACCCAGTACTTC	CASSVGTSGNQETQYF
NA	TRBD1	TRBJ1-3	TRBV5-1	TGCGCCAGCAGCGTCCGGGACAGCCTCCCTAGCTCTGGAAACACCATATATTTT	CASSVRDSLPSSGNTIYF
few	NA	TRBJ2-2	TRBV6-6	TGTGCCAGCAGCCGGACAGCCTCCACCGGGGAGCTGTTTTTT	CASSRTASTGELFF
few	TRBD1	TRBJ1-1	TRBV10-3	TGTGCCATCAGTAAAACGGAGGGGGCAGGGACTGAAGCTTTCTTT	CAISKTEGAGTEAFF
NA	TRBD1	TRBJ1-1	TRBV7-9	TGTGCCAGCAGCGCCTACAGGGGGGAAGGGATCACTGAAGCTTTCTTT	CASSAYRGEGITEAFF